These 8 T cell receptor beta chains were all obtained from the same sample, sequenced in a study of response to subunit inactivated influenza vaccine. TCRdb recomputed calls from the RT-PCR reads with MiXCR, one row per CDR3 protein. The sample holds 300,000 to 350,000 distinct CDR3 sequences; 21% are singletons and the top ten take roughly 10%. The starting material was PBMCs from blood, obtained less than 22 months after vaccination. All receptors derive from a man between 50 and 70 years old who received an inactivated influenza vaccine.

V is TRBV3-1 and J is TRBJ2-2; D is possibly TRBD2 (5 bases). Germline CDR1 LGHDT, CDR2 YNNKEL (reference sequence). The V end lost 1 base, the J end lost 5 bases, and 8 bases lay between the germline ends. CDR3 size: 14 residues. CDR3 protein: CASSQGSGTGELFF. In DNA form, the CDR3 reads TGTGCCAGCAGCCAAGGTTCGGGGACCGGGGAGCTGTTTTTT. The full variable domain, in which reference TRBV3-1 and TRBJ2-2 provide the parts outside the CDR3, is DTAVSQTPKYLVTQMGNDKSIKCEQNLGHDTMYWYKQDSKKFLKIMFSYNNKELIINETVPNRFSPKSPDKAHLNLHINSLELGDSAVYFCASSQGSGTGELFFGEGSRLTVL.

This clonotype was seen only a few times. V gene TRBV4-3 combines with J gene TRBJ2-2; TRBD1 agrees at 7 bases. The germline V gene encodes CDR1 LGHNA and CDR2 YSLEER. CDR3 length equals 15 residues. J was trimmed by 4 bases and V by 4 bases; bases with no gene match: 6. For the CDR3, the DNA is TGCGCCAGCAGCCCGAGACAGGGTTCCACCGGGGAGCTGTTTTTT. This translates into CASSPRQGSTGELFF.

The table lists this clonotype with a count of one. The rearrangement uses TRBV20-1 and TRBJ2-1, with 9 bases aligning to TRBD1. V lost 6 bases to trimming and J lost 7 bases; unmatched junction nucleotides: 7. The CDR3 spans 13 residues. Germline V CDR1 and CDR2: DFQATT, SNEGSKA (reference sequence). For the CDR3, the DNA is TGCAGTGCCCAAAGAGGACAGGGGAATGAGCAGTTCTTC. Translated, it gives CSAQRGQGNEQFF.

Many counts were recorded for this clonotype. The chain links TRBV5-1 to TRBJ1-1; unclear D gene. Trimming cost V 0 bases and J 0 bases, with 15 bases left between them. Germline V gives CDR1 SGHRS, CDR2 YFSETQ. CDR3 length equals 17 residues. The CDR3 nucleotides are TGCGCCAGCAGCTTGGCCGGTGGATTTGGTGTGAACACTGAAGCTTTCTTT. This encodes CASSLAGGFGVNTEAFF.

This clonotype was picked up many times. The gene calls are TRBV10-3 and TRBJ2-1; no clear D gene. V lost 2 bases, J lost 7 bases, and 3 bases lay in between. This CDR3 has 11 amino acids. CDR1 ENHRY and CDR2 SYGVKD come from the germline V gene. The DNA of the CDR3 is TGTGCCATCAGTGAGGGTAATGAGCAGTTCTTC. This translates into CAISEGNEQFF.

This clonotype was observed a handful of times. This chain uses TRBV29-1 with TRBJ2-3; 11 bases are a match to TRBD2. CDR1 is SQVTM, CDR2 ANQGSEA, per germline. The CDR3 is 14 residues long. The V gene end was trimmed by 6 bases and the J gene end by 2 bases; junction bases not matched to a gene: 4. The DNA for the CDR3 is TGCAGCGTCCGACTAGCGGGGACCACAGATACGCAGTATTTT. Translated, it gives CSVRLAGTTDTQYF.

The CDR3: CASSPISVVSGNTIYF. DNA of the CDR3: TGTGCCAGCTCACCCATTTCCGTCGTCTCTGGAAACACCATATATTTT. This sequence joins TRBV18 and TRBJ1-3; D uncertain. This CDR3 has 16 residues. The V end lost 3 bases, the J end lost 0 bases, and 12 bases lay between the germline ends. Looked up from germline, CDR1 is KGHSH and CDR2 is LQKENI.

V gene TRBV7-2 combines with J gene TRBJ2-7; TRBD1 aligns across 7 bases. CDR1 and CDR2 from the germline V gene are SGHTA and FQGNSA. Trimming at V came to 6 bases and at J to 3 bases, leaving 11 bases not matched to a gene. The CDR3 extends over 15 amino acids. The CDR3 spells CASSPTGEGFYEQYF. The CDR3 DNA reads as TGTGCCAGCAGTCCAACAGGGGAAGGCTTCTACGAGCAGTACTTC.